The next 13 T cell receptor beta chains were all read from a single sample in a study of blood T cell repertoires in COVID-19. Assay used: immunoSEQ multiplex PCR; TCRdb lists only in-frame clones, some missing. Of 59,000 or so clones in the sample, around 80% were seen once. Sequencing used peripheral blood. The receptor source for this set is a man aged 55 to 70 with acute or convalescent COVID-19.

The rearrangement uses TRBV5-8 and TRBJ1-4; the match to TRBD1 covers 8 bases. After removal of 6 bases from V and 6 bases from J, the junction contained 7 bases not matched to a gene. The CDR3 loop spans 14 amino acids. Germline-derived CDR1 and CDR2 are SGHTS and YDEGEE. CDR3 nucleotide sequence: TGTGCCAGCAACTTACAGGGGGATTATGAAAAACTGTTTTTT. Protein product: CASNLQGDYEKLFF.

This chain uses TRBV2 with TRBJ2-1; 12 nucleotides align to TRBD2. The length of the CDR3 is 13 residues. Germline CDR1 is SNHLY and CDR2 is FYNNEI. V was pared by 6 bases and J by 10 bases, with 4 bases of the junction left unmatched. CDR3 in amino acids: CASRTGTSGEQFF. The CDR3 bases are TGTGCCAGCAGGACCGGGACTAGCGGGGAGCAGTTCTTC.

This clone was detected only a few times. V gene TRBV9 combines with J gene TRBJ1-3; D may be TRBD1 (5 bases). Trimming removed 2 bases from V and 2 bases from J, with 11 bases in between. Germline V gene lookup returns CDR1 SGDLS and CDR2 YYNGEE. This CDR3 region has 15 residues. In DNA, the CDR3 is TGTGCCAGCAGCGTGGGGCGCCAGACTGGAAACACCATATATTTT. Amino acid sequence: CASSVGRQTGNTIYF.

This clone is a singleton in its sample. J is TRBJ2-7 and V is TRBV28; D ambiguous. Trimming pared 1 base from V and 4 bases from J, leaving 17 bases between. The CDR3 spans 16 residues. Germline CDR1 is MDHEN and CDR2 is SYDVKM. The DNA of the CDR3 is TGTGCCAGCAGTTTATTGGTAGCCTCCACGGGTTACGAGCAGTACTTC. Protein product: CASSLLVASTGYEQYF. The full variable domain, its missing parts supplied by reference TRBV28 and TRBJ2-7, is DVKVTQSSRYLVKRTGEKVFLECVQDMDHENMFWYRQDPGLGLRLIYFSYDVKMKEKGDIPEGYSVSREKKERFSLILESASTNQTSMYLCASSLLVASTGYEQYFGPGTRLTVT.

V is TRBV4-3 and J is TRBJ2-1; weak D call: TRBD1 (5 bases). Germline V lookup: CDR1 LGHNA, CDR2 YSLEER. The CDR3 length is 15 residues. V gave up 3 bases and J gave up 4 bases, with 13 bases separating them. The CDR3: CASSQAATGYNEQFF. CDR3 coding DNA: TGCGCCAGCAGCCAGGCCGCTACAGGTTACAATGAGCAGTTCTTC.

The CDR3 DNA follows: TGCAGTGCTAGTCGGGAGGGGGCTGGAAACACCATATATTTT. Amino acid sequence: CSASREGAGNTIYF. The gene calls are TRBV20-1 and TRBJ1-3; tentative D call: TRBD1 (6 bases). The CDR3 contains 14 residues. Germline-derived CDR1 and CDR2 are DFQATT and SNEGSKA (reference sequence). Trimming removed 3 bases at V and 2 bases at J, with 11 bases between.

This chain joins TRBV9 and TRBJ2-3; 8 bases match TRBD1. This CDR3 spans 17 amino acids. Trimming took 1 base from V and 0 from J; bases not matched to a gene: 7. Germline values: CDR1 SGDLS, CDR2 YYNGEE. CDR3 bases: TGTGCCAGCAGCGTATACTGGACAGGGACTAGCACAGATACGCAGTATTTT. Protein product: CASSVYWTGTSTDTQYF.

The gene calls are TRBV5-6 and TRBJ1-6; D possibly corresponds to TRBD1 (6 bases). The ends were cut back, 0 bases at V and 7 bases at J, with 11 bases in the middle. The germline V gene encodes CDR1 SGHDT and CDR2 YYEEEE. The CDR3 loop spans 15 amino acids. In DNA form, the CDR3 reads TGTGCCAGCAGCTTGGCGGACAGCCGAAATTCACCCCTCCACTTT. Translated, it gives CASSLADSRNSPLHF.

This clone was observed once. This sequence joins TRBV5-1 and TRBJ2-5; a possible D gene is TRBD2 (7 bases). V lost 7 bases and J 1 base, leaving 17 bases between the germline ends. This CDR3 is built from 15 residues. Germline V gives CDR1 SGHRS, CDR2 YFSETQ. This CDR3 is CASSDLGGLQETQYF. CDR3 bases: TGCGCCAGCTCCGATCTGGGGGGGCTCCAAGAGACCCAGTACTTC.

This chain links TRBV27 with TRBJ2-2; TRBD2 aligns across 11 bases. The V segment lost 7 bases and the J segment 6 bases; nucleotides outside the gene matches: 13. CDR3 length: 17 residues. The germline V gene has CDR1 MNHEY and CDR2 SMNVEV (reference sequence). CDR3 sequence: CASTGTSGNFLAGELFF. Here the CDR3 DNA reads TGTGCCAGCACAGGGACTAGCGGTAATTTTTTGGCCGGGGAGCTGTTTTTT.

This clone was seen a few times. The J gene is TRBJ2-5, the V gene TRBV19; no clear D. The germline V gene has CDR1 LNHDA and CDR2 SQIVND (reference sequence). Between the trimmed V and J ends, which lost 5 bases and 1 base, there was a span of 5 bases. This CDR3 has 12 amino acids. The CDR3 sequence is CASSASQETQYF. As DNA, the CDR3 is TGTGCCAGTAGTGCTAGCCAAGAGACCCAGTACTTC.

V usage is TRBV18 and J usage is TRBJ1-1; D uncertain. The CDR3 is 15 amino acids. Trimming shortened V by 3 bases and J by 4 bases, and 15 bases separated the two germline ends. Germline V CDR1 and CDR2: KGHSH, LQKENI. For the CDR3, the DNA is TGTGCCAGCTCACCTGTACGGGGTCGGGCCACTGAAGCTTTCTTT. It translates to CASSPVRGRATEAFF.

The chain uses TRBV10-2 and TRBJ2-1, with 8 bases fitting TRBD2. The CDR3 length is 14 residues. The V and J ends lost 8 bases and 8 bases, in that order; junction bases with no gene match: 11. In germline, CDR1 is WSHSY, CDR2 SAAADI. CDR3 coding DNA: TGCGCCAGCGTGGGAATAGCGGGATTGGATGAGCAGTTCTTC. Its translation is CASVGIAGLDEQFF.